The rows below give T cell receptor beta chains drawn from one sample of a study of shared clonotypes between healthy human individuals. Data came from immunoSEQ multiplex PCR; TCRdb stores just in-frame clones and leaves some out. The sample holds a few million clones, approximately 90% seen once. Sequenced input: naive CD4+ T cells sorted from blood. The source of these receptors is a man younger than 35 in good health. CDR3s include the opening cysteine and the closing phenylalanine or tryptophan. D genes are given only for firm matches. Size is stated for part of the rows, as once, few or many counts, or as a class when the clone is expanded.

V gene,D gene,J gene,clone size,CDR3 protein,CDR3 DNA
TRBV11-2,TRBD1,TRBJ2-1,.,CASSLNGRTGRNEQFF,TGTGCCAGCAGCTTAAATGGCCGGACAGGGCGGAATGAGCAGTTCTTC
TRBV10-3,TRBD2,TRBJ2-2,.,CATGTSGGVDTGELFF,TGTGCCACCGGGACTAGCGGGGGGGTTGACACCGGGGAGCTGTTTTTT
TRBV18,TRBD1,TRBJ1-2,once,CASSPPTTGGIHGYTF,TGTGCCAGCTCACCACCGACAACAGGGGGAATACATGGCTACACCTTC
TRBV27,.,TRBJ2-1,.,CASSPDKLNEQFF,TGTGCCAGCAGTCCGGACAAATTAAATGAGCAGTTCTTC
TRBV28,.,TRBJ2-5,.,CASSGRLVQETQYF,TGTGCCAGCAGTGGGAGACTAGTCCAAGAGACCCAGTACTTC
TRBV9,TRBD1,TRBJ2-3,.,CASSPWTGGVDTQYF,TGTGCCAGCAGCCCATGGACAGGGGGCGTTGATACGCAGTATTTT
TRBV6-5,.,TRBJ2-7,.,CASSYSQGSPYEQYF,TGTGCCAGCAGTTACTCCCAGGGATCTCCCTACGAGCAGTACTTC
TRBV6-6,TRBD1,TRBJ1-5,.,CASSSAWQGGEKSQHF,TGTGCCAGCAGTTCAGCGTGGCAGGGGGGGGAAAAGTCCCAGCATTTT
TRBV7-3,.,TRBJ2-1,.,CASSLNYNEQFF,TGTGCCAGCAGCTTAAATTACAATGAGCAGTTCTTC
TRBV30,TRBD2,TRBJ2-3,.,CAWTSGRAGSTDTQYF,TGTGCCTGGACCAGCGGGAGGGCCGGATCTACAGATACGCAGTATTTT
TRBV28,.,TRBJ1-5,.,CANKSVAFYSNQPQHF,TGTGCCAATAAATCCGTGGCGTTTTATAGCAATCAGCCCCAGCATTTT
TRBV5-1,TRBD1,TRBJ1-1,.,CASSSGQGGNTEAFF,TGCGCCAGCAGCAGCGGACAGGGAGGAAACACTGAAGCTTTCTTT
TRBV2,TRBD1,TRBJ1-5,.,CASRDRDRDLYGDQPQHF,TGTGCCAGCAGAGACCGGGACAGGGACCTCTATGGTGATCAGCCCCAGCATTTT
TRBV27,.,TRBJ2-7,.,CASSLKQGSSYEQYF,TGTGCCAGCAGTTTGAAACAGGGAAGCTCCTACGAGCAGTACTTC
TRBV12-5,TRBD2,TRBJ2-7,once,CASALSGGGYEQYF,TGTGCTAGTGCCCTTTCGGGGGGAGGCTACGAGCAGTACTTC
TRBV19,.,TRBJ1-6,.,CASSLGQVYNSPLHF,TGTGCCAGTAGCCTCGGACAAGTCTATAATTCACCCCTCCACTTT
TRBV7-9,TRBD1,TRBJ1-1,.,CASSLAVGQGYTEAFF,TGTGCCAGCAGCTTAGCCGTCGGACAGGGGTACACTGAAGCTTTCTTT
TRBV7-3,.,TRBJ2-6,.,CASSSTDRISGANVLTF,TGTGCCAGCAGCTCAACTGACAGGATCTCTGGGGCCAACGTCCTGACTTTC
TRBV18,TRBD1,TRBJ1-5,.,CASSPTGGLSSNQPQHF,TGTGCCAGCTCACCGACAGGGGGCCTCTCTTCCAATCAGCCCCAGCATTTT
TRBV10-1,.,TRBJ2-3,.,CASSEGPRDTQYF,TGCGCCAGCAGTGAGGGCCCAAGGGATACGCAGTATTTT
TRBV30,.,TRBJ2-5,.,CAWSMGGRETQYF,TGTGCCTGGAGTATGGGGGGTAGGGAGACCCAGTACTTC
TRBV30,TRBD1,TRBJ1-2,.,CAWSLGTVNYGYTF,TGTGCCTGGAGTTTAGGGACAGTTAACTATGGCTACACCTTC
TRBV7-2,.,TRBJ2-7,.,CASSFPGGGKYF,TGTGCCAGCAGCTTCCCTGGGGGTGGAAAGTACTTC
TRBV5-8,.,TRBJ1-2,.,CASSLMGDKWGYTF,TGTGCCAGCAGCTTAATGGGGGATAAGTGGGGCTACACCTTC
TRBV5-1,.,TRBJ1-1,.,CASTQTVQRSNTEAFF,TGCGCCAGCACCCAAACCGTACAGAGATCGAACACTGAAGCTTTCTTT
TRBV30,TRBD1,TRBJ2-3,.,CAWGRQGLGTDTQYF,TGTGCCTGGGGTCGACAGGGTTTGGGCACAGATACGCAGTATTTT
TRBV19,.,TRBJ1-4,.,CASARALNEKLFF,TGTGCCAGTGCCAGGGCTCTGAATGAAAAACTGTTTTTT
TRBV7-8,TRBD2,TRBJ2-7,once,CASSLDGRPGEQYF,TGTGCCAGCAGCTTAGACGGGAGGCCGGGGGAGCAGTACTTC
TRBV19,TRBD1,TRBJ2-2,.,CASSVQGAGTGELFF,TGTGCCAGTAGTGTACAGGGGGCCGGCACCGGGGAGCTGTTTTTT
TRBV5-8,.,TRBJ2-3,.,CASSLTSVTDTQYF,TGTGCCAGCAGCTTGACTTCAGTTACAGATACGCAGTATTTT
TRBV6-1,.,TRBJ2-1,.,CASSEGRGSNEQFF,TGTGCCAGCAGTGAAGGACGGGGGTCGAATGAGCAGTTCTTC
TRBV10-3,TRBD1,TRBJ2-2,once,CAISVDRDGVNTGELFF,TGTGCCATCAGTGTCGACAGGGACGGCGTAAACACCGGGGAGCTGTTTTTT
TRBV5-5,.,TRBJ1-2,.,CASSYNNYGYTF,TGTGCCAGCAGTTATAATAACTATGGCTACACCTTC
TRBV18,.,TRBJ2-2,.,CASSPSTNTGELFF,TGTGCCAGCTCACCATCAACGAACACCGGGGAGCTGTTTTTT
TRBV28,TRBD2,TRBJ2-1,.,CASSYKGPTGLAKSYNEQFF,TGTGCCAGCAGTTACAAGGGACCGACCGGACTAGCGAAATCGTACAATGAGCAGTTCTTC